One sample yielded the 23 T cell receptor beta chains listed below, sequenced in a study of T cell responses to AZD1222 COVID-19 vaccine. Using immunoSEQ multiplex PCR, the repertoire was profiled, and TCRdb retains in-frame clones only, with some absent. The sample holds 120,000 to 150,000 clones, roughly 90% seen once. The sample was peripheral blood, taken 28 days after the second AZD1222 dose. The receptors here all came from an adult who received the AZD1222 COVID-19 vaccine.

The V and J genes are TRBV3-1 (or the pseudogene TRBV3-2) and TRBJ2-7; D is uncertain. Trimming shortened V by 1 base and J by 0 bases, and 7 bases separated the two germline ends. Looked up from germline, CDR1 is LGHDT and CDR2 is YNNKEL (reference sequence). The CDR3 spans 14 residues. Written as DNA, the CDR3 is TGTGCCAGCAGCCAAGGTGCCGTCTCCTACGAGCAGTACTTC. It yields the protein CASSQGAVSYEQYF.

V gene TRBV6-5 combines with J gene TRBJ2-5, with TRBD1 as a possible D gene (5 bases). The CDR3 runs to 15 residues. Germline V lookup: CDR1 MNHEY, CDR2 SVGAGI. V lost 2 bases and J 5 bases, leaving 15 bases between the germline ends. The CDR3 region has the DNA TGTGCCAGCAGTTACGAAGGGGCCATCGGGGAGACCCAGTACTTC. It translates to CASSYEGAIGETQYF.

The CDR3 sequence is CASSPNQRTSGSGGELFF. The DNA of the CDR3 is TGTGCCAGCAGTCCCAACCAGAGGACTAGCGGGAGTGGCGGGGAGCTGTTTTTT. V gene TRBV27 combines with J gene TRBJ2-2; TRBD2 agrees at 13 bases. The J segment lost 7 bases and the V segment lost 5 bases, leaving 13 bases of the junction unmatched. This CDR3 contains 18 residues. CDR1 is MNHEY and CDR2 is SMNVEV in the germline V gene (reference sequence).

The chain couples TRBV5-1 to TRBJ1-4; TRBD1 matches at 7 bases. Germline trimming cut 5 bases from V and 3 bases from J; bases unmatched to any gene: 10. The CDR3 has 16 residues. Germline CDR1 SGHRS, CDR2 YFSETQ. CDR3 sequence: CASRGNRGRANEKLFF. The CDR3 nucleotides are TGCGCCAGCAGGGGGAACAGGGGCAGAGCTAATGAAAAACTGTTTTTT.

The chain is built from TRBV30 and TRBJ2-1; TRBD2 agrees at 7 bases. The CDR3 spans 13 residues. Per the germline V gene, CDR1 is GTSNPN and CDR2 is SVGIG (reference sequence). V lost 5 bases to trimming and J lost 7 bases; unmatched junction nucleotides: 8. The CDR3 DNA follows: TGTGCCTGGGAGGCGGGAGCGGGAAATGAGCAGTTCTTC. Its translation is CAWEAGAGNEQFF.

In DNA, the CDR3 is TGCGCCAGCAGCTTGGAAGGGGGCGTCTCGACTTTCTTT. Its translation is CASSLEGGVSTFF. This sequence joins TRBV5-1 and TRBJ1-1; 7 bases agree with TRBD1. Looked up from germline, CDR1 is SGHRS and CDR2 is YFSETQ. V was pared by 0 bases and J by 12 bases, with 8 bases of the junction left unmatched. The CDR3 consists of 13 residues.

The chain couples TRBV5-1 to TRBJ2-5; TRBD2 matches at 9 bases. Germline CDR1 reads SGHRS; CDR2 reads YFSETQ. CDR3 length equals 16 residues. V lost 3 bases and J lost 0; bases outside the gene matches: 6. CDR3 in amino acids: CASSSQAGGYQETQYF. CDR3 bases: TGCGCCAGCAGCTCACAAGCGGGAGGTTACCAAGAGACCCAGTACTTC.

CDR3 nucleotides: TGTGCCAGCAGTCCGAAGGCCCCTCCACAAGCTTTCTTT. This translates into CASSPKAPPQAFF. The V call is TRBV28, the J call TRBJ1-1; D gene uncertain. Germline loops: CDR1 MDHEN, CDR2 SYDVKM. The germline V and J ends were trimmed by 5 bases and 9 bases, with 16 bases remaining between them. The CDR3 has 13 amino acids.

The chain recombines TRBV9 with TRBJ1-6; 11 nucleotides line up with TRBD1. Germline V gene lookup returns CDR1 SGDLS and CDR2 YYNGEE. The J segment lost 10 bases and the V segment lost 0 bases, leaving 6 bases of the junction unmatched. The CDR3 extends over 16 amino acids. The CDR3 is CASSVADGTGGSPLHF. The CDR3 nucleotides are TGTGCCAGCAGCGTAGCCGACGGGACAGGGGGATCACCCCTCCACTTT. The variable domain in full, with the rest retrieved from reference TRBV9 and TRBJ1-6, is DSGVTQTPKHLITATGQRVTLRCSPRSGDLSVYWYQQSLDQGLQFLIQYYNGEERAKGNILERFSAQQFPDLHSELNLSSLELGDSALYFCASSVADGTGGSPLHFGNGTRLTVT.

The chain couples TRBV11-2 to TRBJ2-7, with 8 bases that match TRBD2. Per germline, CDR1 SGHAT and CDR2 FQNNGV. The CDR3 runs 14 residues. V lost 5 bases and J lost 2; bases outside the gene matches: 5. The CDR3 is CASSLREGTYEQYF. The CDR3 bases are TGTGCCAGCAGCCTCCGGGAGGGGACCTACGAGCAGTACTTC. The full variable domain, with the rest looked up from reference TRBV11-2 and TRBJ2-7, is EAGVAQSPRYKIIEKRQSVAFWCNPISGHATLYWYQQILGQGPKLLIQFQNNGVVDDSQLPKDRFSAERLKGVDSTLKIQPAKLEDSAVYLCASSLREGTYEQYFGPGTRLTVT.

The J gene is TRBJ2-1, the V gene TRBV11-1; D is perhaps TRBD2 (5 bases). Looked up from germline, CDR1 is SGHAT and CDR2 is FQDESV (reference sequence). There are 15 residues in the CDR3. The V end was cut by 5 bases, the J end by 9 bases, with 20 bases between. This CDR3 is CASSRKGAGDGEQFF. The CDR3 DNA sequence: TGTGCCAGCAGCAGGAAGGGAGCTGGGGATGGTGAGCAGTTCTTC.

The chain recombines TRBV6-6 with TRBJ1-5, with D unresolved. The CDR3 sequence is 13 residues long. Germline V gene data show CDR1 as MNHNY and CDR2 as SVGAGI (reference sequence). V was trimmed by 2 bases and J by 1 base, leaving 3 bases between them. CDR3 in DNA: TGTGCCAGCAGTTACAGGAGCAATCAGCCCCAGCATTTT. Translating gives CASSYRSNQPQHF.

In its sample, this clone was seen once. The rearrangement joins TRBV3-1 (or the pseudogene TRBV3-2) to TRBJ1-2, with 8 bases aligning to TRBD1. The junction had 12 bases not matched to a gene; V was cut back by 0 bases and J by 6 bases. CDR1 is LGHDT, CDR2 YNNKEL, per germline (reference sequence). The CDR3 is 17 residues long. The chain's CDR3 is CASSQDPPRDRRDGYTF. For the CDR3, the DNA is TGTGCCAGCAGCCAAGACCCTCCCCGGGACAGGAGGGATGGCTACACCTTC.

This clone appeared a single time. J is TRBJ2-5 and V is TRBV18; 10 nucleotides match TRBD2. The V gene's germline CDR1 is KGHSH and CDR2 LQKENI. Trimming at V came to 4 bases and at J to 2 bases, leaving 16 bases not matched to a gene. The length of the CDR3 is 19 residues. The CDR3 sequence is CASSLSPGLAKPSQETQYF. CDR3 bases: TGTGCCAGCTCACTTTCCCCGGGACTAGCGAAACCCTCACAAGAGACCCAGTACTTC.

The chain links TRBV3-1 (or the pseudogene TRBV3-2) to TRBJ2-5; tentative D call: TRBD2 (7 bases). The CDR3 covers 16 residues. CDR1 is LGHDT, CDR2 YNNKEL, per germline (reference sequence). V shed 1 base and J shed 5 bases, with 17 bases lying between them. The CDR3 nucleotides are TGTGCCAGCAGCCAAGTTTGGGGGGGGGCCACGGAGACCCAGTACTTC. Its protein product is CASSQVWGGATETQYF.

The chain recombines TRBV7-9 with TRBJ2-3; 13 positions agree with TRBD2. CDR1 SEHNR and CDR2 FQNEAQ come from the germline V gene (reference sequence). V trimming: 8 bases; J trimming: 5 bases; junction bases outside the gene matches: 7. The CDR3 has 15 residues. This CDR3 reads CASLTSGGAKDTQYF. The CDR3 bases are TGTGCCAGCCTTACTAGCGGGGGGGCGAAAGATACGCAGTATTTT.

V usage is TRBV30 and J usage is TRBJ2-7, with 13 bases that match TRBD2. The length of the CDR3 is 15 residues. Unmatched junction bases numbered 5, after V lost 0 bases and J lost 6 bases. Germline CDR1 and CDR2: GTSNPN and SVGIG (reference sequence). The CDR3: CAWSVGLAGAGEQYF. The CDR3 DNA follows: TGTGCCTGGAGTGTAGGACTAGCGGGAGCGGGCGAGCAGTACTTC.

This chain links TRBV24-1 with TRBJ1-2, with D perhaps matching TRBD1 (6 bases). CDR3 length: 15 amino acids. Looked up from germline, CDR1 is KGHDR and CDR2 is SFDVKD. V lost 2 bases to trimming and J lost 6 bases, with 15 bases between them. In DNA, the CDR3 is TGTGCCACCAGTGATTCGCGACAGGTTGGAGATGGCTACACCTTC. It translates to CATSDSRQVGDGYTF.

V gene TRBV25-1 combines with J gene TRBJ2-1; the match to TRBD2 covers 12 bases. CDR1 is MGHDK, CDR2 SYGVNS, per germline. CDR3 length: 16 residues. V lost 3 bases, J lost 2 bases, and 2 bases stayed unmatched. Written as DNA, the CDR3 is TGTGCCAGCAGTGATCGGACTAGCGGGGCCTACAATGAGCAGTTCTTC. The encoded protein is CASSDRTSGAYNEQFF.

V usage is TRBV6-5 and J usage is TRBJ2-2; 11 bases are a match to TRBD1. This CDR3 spans 16 amino acids. CDR1 MNHEY and CDR2 SVGAGI come from the germline V gene. Germline trimming cut 2 bases from V and 6 bases from J; bases unmatched to any gene: 5. CDR3 residues: CASSYGQGAGAGELFF. The CDR3 nucleotides read TGTGCCAGCAGTTACGGACAGGGGGCGGGAGCCGGGGAGCTGTTTTTT.

This sequence joins TRBV5-1 and TRBJ2-4; 11 nucleotides line up with TRBD2. The V and J ends lost 4 bases and 2 bases, in that order; junction bases with no gene match: 5. This CDR3 has 16 amino acids. Germline CDR1 and CDR2: SGHRS and YFSETQ. CDR3 protein: CASSLGTSGSKNIQYF. CDR3 DNA sequence: TGCGCCAGCAGCCTTGGGACTAGCGGATCCAAAAACATTCAGTACTTC.

This clone is a singleton in its sample. V gene TRBV30 combines with J gene TRBJ2-1, with a tentative D call TRBD1 (5 bases). There are 12 residues in the CDR3. Germline CDR1 is GTSNPN and CDR2 is SVGIG (reference sequence). Trimming shortened V by 7 bases and J by 8 bases, and 15 bases separated the two germline ends. The CDR3 protein is CASTDSFYEQFF. The CDR3 DNA is TGTGCCTCAACTGACAGTTTCTATGAGCAGTTCTTC.

This chain connects TRBV5-1 to TRBJ2-2, with D tentatively TRBD1 (6 bases). Germline assignment: CDR1 SGHRS and CDR2 YFSETQ. The CDR3 runs 16 residues. Trimming left V 4 bases short and J 0 bases short, with 13 bases between. The CDR3 here is CASSRAGVPNTGELFF. The CDR3 DNA reads TGCGCCAGCAGCCGCGCAGGGGTTCCGAACACCGGGGAGCTGTTTTTT.